This TCR beta chain was found in a study of monozygotic twins with inflammatory bowel disease. This CDR3 contains 15 residues. Germline loops: CDR1 SGHTA, CDR2 FQGNSA. TCRdb reanalyzed the 5' RACE reads, giving one entry per CDR3 protein sequence and no DNA. Recorded for this sample: approximately 150,000 distinct CDR3 sequences. The receptor was derived from a human donor with ulcerative colitis or Crohn's disease, or a healthy co-twin of an affected twin (not recorded which). This chain joins TRBV7-2 and TRBJ2-1; TCRdb returns TRBD2, unconfirmable since there is no DNA. Material: blood. CDR3 sequence: CASSVTSPTYNEQFF.